These T cell receptor beta chains were read from a single sample in a study of CD8+ T cells in alopecia areata. The method was immunoSEQ multiplex PCR; TCRdb's version includes in-frame clones alone and lacks a portion of them. The table includes 170,000 or so clones, around three fifths detected once. Sequencing was performed on CD4+ T cells sorted from blood, taken at week 0. These TCRs come from a human donor with alopecia areata. Each CDR3 is given with its conserved first and last residue.

v_gene	j_gene	CDR3aa
TRBV6-5	TRBJ2-5	CASSYSGAQETQYF
TRBV5-1	TRBJ2-1	CASSLEGTNEQFF
TRBV5-1	TRBJ2-7	CASSVWPADYEQYF
TRBV29-1	TRBJ2-5	CSGGGWQETQYF
TRBV29-1	TRBJ2-5	CSVGVGQETQYF
TRBV14	TRBJ2-5	CASSQAFGRQETQYF
TRBV14	TRBJ2-1	CASSQETGRSRVQFF
TRBV6-6	TRBJ2-4	CASSFTGGYAKNIQYF
TRBV5-6	TRBJ1-4	CASSSQGQLGEKLFF
TRBV2	TRBJ1-2	CASSNLDRANYGYTF
TRBV4-1	TRBJ2-6	CASSLDRAGAGANVLTF
TRBV30	TRBJ2-5	CVWSLQETQYF
TRBV5-1	TRBJ2-5	CASSFLLEKETQYF
TRBV30	TRBJ1-2	CAWTDRTDYGYTF
TRBV6-5	TRBJ2-2	CASSYRVAGELFF
TRBV9	TRBJ1-1	CASSTQQGRNTEAFF
TRBV30	TRBJ1-2	CAWSVGTAF
TRBV29-1	TRBJ2-6	CSVEISGANVLTF
TRBV7-9	TRBJ2-3	CASSLAGGSSDTQYF